This T cell receptor (beta chain) derives from a study of T cell responses to AZD1222 COVID-19 vaccine. The study, taken as a whole, reports: Spike-specific TCR breadth and depth rose after two AZD1222 doses. The span of vaccine-associated CD4 TCRs extended across spike, with dominance at 160-218 and 743-854.

Some clones are missing from TCRdb's copy, which holds only in-frame ones; the method was immunoSEQ multiplex PCR. Of tens of thousands of clones detected, about 89% appear once; the ten largest clones hold 5%. Comments on this clone: The antigen is undetermined.

In germline, CDR1 is MNHNY, CDR2 SVGAGI (reference sequence). CDR3 length: 13 residues. V dropped 8 bases and J dropped 7 bases, with 17 bases sitting between them. The origin of this receptor is an adult who received the AZD1222 COVID-19 vaccine. Source: peripheral blood, taken 28 days after the second AZD1222 dose. This rearrangement joins TRBV6-6 to TRBJ1-2; D not certain. CDR3 coding DNA: TGTGCCAGCTTACCGGACGGAGCTGGTGGCTACACCTTC. Translated, it gives CASLPDGAGGYTF.